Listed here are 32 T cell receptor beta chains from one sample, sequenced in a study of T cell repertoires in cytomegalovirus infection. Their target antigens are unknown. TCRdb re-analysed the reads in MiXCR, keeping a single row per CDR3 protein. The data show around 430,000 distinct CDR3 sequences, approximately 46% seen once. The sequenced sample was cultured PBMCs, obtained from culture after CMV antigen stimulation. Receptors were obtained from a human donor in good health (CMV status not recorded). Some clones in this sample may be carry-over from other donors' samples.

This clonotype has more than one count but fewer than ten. Written as DNA, the CDR3 is TGTGCCAGCAGCGCGGGACACGGTGAAAAACTGTTTTTT. This translates into CASSAGHGEKLFF. This chain uses TRBV11-1 with TRBJ1-4; tentative D call: TRBD1 (6 bases). Germline CDR1 and CDR2: SGHAT and FQDESV (reference sequence). The CDR3 sequence is 13 residues long. Trimming stripped 5 bases from V and 7 bases from J, with 11 bases between.

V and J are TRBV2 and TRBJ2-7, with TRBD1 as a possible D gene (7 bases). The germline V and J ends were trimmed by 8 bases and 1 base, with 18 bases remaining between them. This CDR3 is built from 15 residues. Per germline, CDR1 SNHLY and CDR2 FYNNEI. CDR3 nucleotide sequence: TGTGCCAGCGTTCTCCAGGGGGGAGTTTCCTACGAGCAGTACTTC. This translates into CASVLQGGVSYEQYF.

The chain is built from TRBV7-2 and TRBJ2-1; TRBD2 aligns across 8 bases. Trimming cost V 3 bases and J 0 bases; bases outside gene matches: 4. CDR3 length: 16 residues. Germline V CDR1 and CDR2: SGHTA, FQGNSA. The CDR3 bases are TGTGCCAGCAGCTTGGGGGGGACTAGCTCCTACAATGAGCAGTTCTTC. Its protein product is CASSLGGTSSYNEQFF.

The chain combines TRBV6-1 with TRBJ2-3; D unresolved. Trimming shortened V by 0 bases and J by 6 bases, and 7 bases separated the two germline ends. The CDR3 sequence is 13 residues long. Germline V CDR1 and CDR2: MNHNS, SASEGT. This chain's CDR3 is CASSEAGGDTQYF. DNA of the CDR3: TGTGCCAGCAGTGAAGCGGGCGGTGATACGCAGTATTTT.

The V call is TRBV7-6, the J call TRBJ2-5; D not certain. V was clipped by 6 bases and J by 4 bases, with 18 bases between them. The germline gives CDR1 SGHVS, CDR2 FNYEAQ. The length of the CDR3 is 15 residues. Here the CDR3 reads CASSSSRFMGETQYF. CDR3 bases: TGTGCCAGCAGTTCCTCCCGGTTCATGGGAGAGACCCAGTACTTC.

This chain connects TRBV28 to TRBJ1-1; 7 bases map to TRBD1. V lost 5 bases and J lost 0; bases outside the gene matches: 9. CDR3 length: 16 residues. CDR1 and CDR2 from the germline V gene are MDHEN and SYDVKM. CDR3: CASSLPTGRMNTEAFF. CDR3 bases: TGTGCCAGCAGTCTTCCGACAGGGAGGATGAACACTGAAGCTTTCTTT.

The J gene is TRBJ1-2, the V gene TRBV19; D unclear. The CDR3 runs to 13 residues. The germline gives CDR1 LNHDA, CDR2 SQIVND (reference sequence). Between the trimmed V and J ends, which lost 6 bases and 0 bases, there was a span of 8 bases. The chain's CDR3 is CASSYDANYGYTF. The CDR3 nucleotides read TGTGCCAGTAGCTATGACGCTAACTATGGCTACACCTTC.

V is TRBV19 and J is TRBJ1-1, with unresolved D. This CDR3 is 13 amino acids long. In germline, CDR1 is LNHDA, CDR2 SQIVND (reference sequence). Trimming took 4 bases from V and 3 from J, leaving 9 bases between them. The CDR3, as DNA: TGTGCCAGTAGTACCATAATAGACACTGAAGCTTTCTTT. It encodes CASSTIIDTEAFF. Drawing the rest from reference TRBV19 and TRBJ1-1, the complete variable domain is DGGITQSPKYLFRKEGQNVTLSCEQNLNHDAMYWYRQDPGQGLRLIYYSQIVNDFQKGDIAEGYSVSREKKESFPLTVTSAQKNPTAFYLCASSTIIDTEAFFGQGTRLTVV.

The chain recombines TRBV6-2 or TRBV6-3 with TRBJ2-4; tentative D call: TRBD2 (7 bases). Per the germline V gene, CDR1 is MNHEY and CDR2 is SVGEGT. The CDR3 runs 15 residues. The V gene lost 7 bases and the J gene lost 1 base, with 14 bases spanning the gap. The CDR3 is CASKGGGLAKNIQYF. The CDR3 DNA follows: TGTGCCAGCAAAGGGGGGGGCTTGGCCAAAAACATTCAGTACTTC.

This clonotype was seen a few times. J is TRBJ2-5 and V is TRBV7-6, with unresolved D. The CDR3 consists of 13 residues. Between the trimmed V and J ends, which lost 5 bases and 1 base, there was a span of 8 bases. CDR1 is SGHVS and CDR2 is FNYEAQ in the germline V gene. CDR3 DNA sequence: TGTGCCAGCAGCCCGAGCGTCCAAGAGACCCAGTACTTC. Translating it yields CASSPSVQETQYF.

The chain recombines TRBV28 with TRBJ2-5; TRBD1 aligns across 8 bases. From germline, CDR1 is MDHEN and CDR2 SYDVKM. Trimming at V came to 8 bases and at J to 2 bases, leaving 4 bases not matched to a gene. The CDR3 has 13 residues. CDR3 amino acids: CASGGQAQETQYF. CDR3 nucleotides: TGTGCCAGCGGGGGACAGGCTCAAGAGACCCAGTACTTC.

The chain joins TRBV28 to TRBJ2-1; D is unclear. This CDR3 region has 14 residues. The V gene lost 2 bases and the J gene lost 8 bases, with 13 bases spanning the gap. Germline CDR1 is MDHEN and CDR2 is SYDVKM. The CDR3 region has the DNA TGTGCCAGCAGTTTAACGGTGGGCTCGGATGAGCAGTTCTTC. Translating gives CASSLTVGSDEQFF.

The CDR3 DNA is TGTGCCAGCAGCCTAAGACAGGCCGGTAATTCACCCCTCCACTTT. Translating it yields CASSLRQAGNSPLHF. The V call is TRBV7-2, the J call TRBJ1-6; a possible D gene is TRBD1 (6 bases). CDR1 is SGHTA and CDR2 is FQGNSA in the germline V gene. The CDR3 runs 15 residues. V was clipped by 5 bases and J by 6 bases, with 14 bases between them.

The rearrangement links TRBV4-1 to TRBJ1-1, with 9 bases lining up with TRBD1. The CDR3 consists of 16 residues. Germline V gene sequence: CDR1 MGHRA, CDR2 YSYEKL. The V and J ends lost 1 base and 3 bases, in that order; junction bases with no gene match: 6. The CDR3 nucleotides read TGCGCCAGCAGCCAAGTGGGGACAGGGAGGTACACTGAAGCTTTCTTT. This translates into CASSQVGTGRYTEAFF.

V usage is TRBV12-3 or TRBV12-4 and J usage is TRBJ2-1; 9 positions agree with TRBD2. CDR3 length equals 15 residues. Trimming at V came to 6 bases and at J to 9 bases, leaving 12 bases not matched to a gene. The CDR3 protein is CASSWGSGRFGEQFF. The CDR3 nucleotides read TGTGCCAGCAGCTGGGGGAGCGGGAGGTTCGGTGAGCAGTTCTTC.

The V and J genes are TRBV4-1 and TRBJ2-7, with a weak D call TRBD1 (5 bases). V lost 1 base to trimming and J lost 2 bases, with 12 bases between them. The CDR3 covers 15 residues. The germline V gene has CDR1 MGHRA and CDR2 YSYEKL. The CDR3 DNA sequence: TGCGCCAGCAGCCAAGTGGAACAGGAGACCTACGAGCAGTACTTC. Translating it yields CASSQVEQETYEQYF.

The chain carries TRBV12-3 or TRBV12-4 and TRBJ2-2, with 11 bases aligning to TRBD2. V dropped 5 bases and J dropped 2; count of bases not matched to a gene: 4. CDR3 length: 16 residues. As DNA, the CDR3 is TGTGCCAGCAGTACAAGACTAGCGGGAAACACCGGGGAGCTGTTTTTT. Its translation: CASSTRLAGNTGELFF.

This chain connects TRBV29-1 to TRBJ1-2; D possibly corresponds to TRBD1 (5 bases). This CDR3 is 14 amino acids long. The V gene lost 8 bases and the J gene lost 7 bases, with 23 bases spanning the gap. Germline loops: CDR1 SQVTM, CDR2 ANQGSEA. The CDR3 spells CSTLRDQLLGGYTF. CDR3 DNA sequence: TGCAGCACCCTCCGGGACCAACTCCTTGGTGGCTACACCTTC.

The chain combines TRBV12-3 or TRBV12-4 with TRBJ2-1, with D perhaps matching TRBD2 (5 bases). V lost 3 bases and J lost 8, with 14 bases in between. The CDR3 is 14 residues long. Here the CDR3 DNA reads TGTGCCAGCAGTTTTAGTGAGGGCCGGGATGAGCAGTTCTTC. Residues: CASSFSEGRDEQFF.

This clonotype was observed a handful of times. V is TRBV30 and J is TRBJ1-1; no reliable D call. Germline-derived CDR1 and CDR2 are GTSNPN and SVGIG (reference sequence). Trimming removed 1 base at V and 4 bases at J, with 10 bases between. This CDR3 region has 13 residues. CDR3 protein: CAWSDAGSTEAFF. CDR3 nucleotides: TGTGCCTGGAGTGACGCCGGGAGCACTGAAGCTTTCTTT. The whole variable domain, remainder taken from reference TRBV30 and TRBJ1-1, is SQTIHQWPATLVQPVGSPLSLECTVEGTSNPNLYWYRQAAGRGLQLLFYSVGIGQISSEVPQNLSASRPQDRQFILSSKKLLLSDSGFYLCAWSDAGSTEAFFGQGTRLTVV.

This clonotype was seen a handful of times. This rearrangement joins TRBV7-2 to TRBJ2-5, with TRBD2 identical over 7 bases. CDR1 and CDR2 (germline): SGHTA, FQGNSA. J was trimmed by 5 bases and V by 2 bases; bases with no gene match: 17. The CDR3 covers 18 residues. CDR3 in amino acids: CASSLKRWSGAGGETQYF. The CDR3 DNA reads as TGTGCCAGCAGCTTAAAGCGGTGGAGCGGGGCTGGGGGGGAGACCCAGTACTTC.

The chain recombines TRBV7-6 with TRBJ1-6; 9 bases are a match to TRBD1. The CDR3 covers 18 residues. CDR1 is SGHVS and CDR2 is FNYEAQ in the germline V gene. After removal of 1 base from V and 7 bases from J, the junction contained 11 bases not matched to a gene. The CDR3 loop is CASSLGSTGGGMNSPLHF. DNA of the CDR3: TGTGCCAGCAGCTTAGGTTCGACAGGGGGAGGTATGAATTCACCCCTCCACTTT.

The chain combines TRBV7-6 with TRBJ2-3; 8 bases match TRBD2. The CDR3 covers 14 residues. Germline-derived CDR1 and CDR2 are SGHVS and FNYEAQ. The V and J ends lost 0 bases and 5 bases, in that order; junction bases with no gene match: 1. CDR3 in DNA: TGTGCCAGCAGCTTAGCCGGGAGGGGAGATACGCAGTATTTT. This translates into CASSLAGRGDTQYF. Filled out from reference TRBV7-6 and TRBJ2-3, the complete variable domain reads GAGVSQSPRYKVTKRGQDVALRCDPISGHVSLYWYRQALGQGPEFLTYFNYEAQQDKSGLPNDRFSAERPEGSISTLTIQRTEQRDSAMYRCASSLAGRGDTQYFGPGTRLTVL.

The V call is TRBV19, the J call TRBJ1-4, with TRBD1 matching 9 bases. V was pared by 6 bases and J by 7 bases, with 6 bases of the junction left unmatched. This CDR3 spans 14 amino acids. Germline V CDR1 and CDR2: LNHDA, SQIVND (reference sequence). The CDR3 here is CASSGTGFGEKLFF. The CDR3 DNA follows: TGTGCCAGTAGCGGGACAGGGTTTGGTGAAAAACTGTTTTTT.

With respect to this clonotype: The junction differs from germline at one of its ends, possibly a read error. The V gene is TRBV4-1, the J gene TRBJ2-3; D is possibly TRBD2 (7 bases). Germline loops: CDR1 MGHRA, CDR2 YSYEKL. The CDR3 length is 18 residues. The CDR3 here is CASSQELTGTIAADTQYF. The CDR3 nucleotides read TGTGCCAGCAGCCAAGAGTTAACAGGGACTATTGCGGCAGATACGCAGTATTTT.

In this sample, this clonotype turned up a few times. CDR3 region: CASSLERDISYEQYF. CDR3 nucleotide sequence: TGTGCCAGCAGCTTGGAACGGGACATCTCCTACGAGCAGTACTTC. This chain connects TRBV7-6 to TRBJ2-7; TRBD1 might be the D (6 bases). This CDR3 has 15 residues. V was cut by 3 bases and J by 0 bases, with 12 bases left in between. The germline V gene encodes CDR1 SGHVS and CDR2 FNYEAQ. The whole variable domain, remainder taken from reference TRBV7-6 and TRBJ2-7, is GAGVSQSPRYKVTKRGQDVALRCDPISGHVSLYWYRQALGQGPEFLTYFNYEAQQDKSGLPNDRFSAERPEGSISTLTIQRTEQRDSAMYRCASSLERDISYEQYFGPGTRLTVT.

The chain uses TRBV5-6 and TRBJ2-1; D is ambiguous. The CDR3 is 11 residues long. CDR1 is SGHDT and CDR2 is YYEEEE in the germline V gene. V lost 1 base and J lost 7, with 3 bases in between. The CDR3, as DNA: TGTGCCAGCAGCTTGTGGAATGAGCAGTTCTTC. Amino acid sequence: CASSLWNEQFF.

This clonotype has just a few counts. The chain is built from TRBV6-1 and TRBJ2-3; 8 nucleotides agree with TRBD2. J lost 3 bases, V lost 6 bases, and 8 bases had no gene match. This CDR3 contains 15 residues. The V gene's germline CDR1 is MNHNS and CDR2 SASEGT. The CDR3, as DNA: TGTGCCAGCAGGGAGGCTGGCGGGGGGACAGATACGCAGTATTTT. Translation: CASREAGGGTDTQYF.

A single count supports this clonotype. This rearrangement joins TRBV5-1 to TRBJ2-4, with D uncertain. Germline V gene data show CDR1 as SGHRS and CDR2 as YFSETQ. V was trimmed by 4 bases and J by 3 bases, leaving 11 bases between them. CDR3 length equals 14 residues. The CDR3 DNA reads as TGCGCCAGCAGCCCGATTGTGGTCAAAAACATTCAGTACTTC. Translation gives CASSPIVVKNIQYF.

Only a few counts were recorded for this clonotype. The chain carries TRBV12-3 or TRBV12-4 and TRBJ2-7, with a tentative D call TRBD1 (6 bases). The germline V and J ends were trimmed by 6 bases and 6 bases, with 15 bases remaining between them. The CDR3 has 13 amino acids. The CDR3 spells CASRPGHTVEQYF. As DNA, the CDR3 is TGTGCCAGCAGACCGGGACATACGGTCGAGCAGTACTTC.

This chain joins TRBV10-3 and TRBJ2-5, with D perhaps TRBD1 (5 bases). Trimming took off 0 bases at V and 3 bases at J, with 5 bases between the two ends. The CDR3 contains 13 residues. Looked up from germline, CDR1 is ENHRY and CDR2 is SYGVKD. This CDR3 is CAISESREETQYF. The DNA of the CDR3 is TGTGCCATCAGTGAGTCCAGGGAAGAGACCCAGTACTTC.

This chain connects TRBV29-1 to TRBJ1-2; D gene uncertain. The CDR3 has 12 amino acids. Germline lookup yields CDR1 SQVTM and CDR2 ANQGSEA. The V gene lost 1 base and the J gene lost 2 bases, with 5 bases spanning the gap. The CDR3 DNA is TGCAGCGTTGAAGCGGCAAACTATGGCTACACCTTC. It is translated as CSVEAANYGYTF.